This T cell receptor (beta chain) comes out of a study of identical twins. Whole-study findings and limits: A partial confounding effect on zero-insertion analyses could come from invariant MAIT and iNKT cells. Twins' surplus sharing was weaker for beta out-of-frame sequences.

Each donor was a healthy Caucasian. The CDR3 has 12 residues. Looked up from germline, CDR1 is SNHLY and CDR2 is FYNNEI. The germline V and J ends were trimmed by 6 bases and 7 bases, with 9 bases remaining between them. Unique molecular identifiers were present on the cDNA, which also gained a universal primer site by template switching. TCRdb itself ran the 5' RACE reads through MiXCR, one entry per CDR3 protein. The data contain 350,000 or so distinct CDR3 sequences, roughly 9% of them singletons. On this clonotype: Its antigen is not known.

Sequenced input: naive T cells sorted from blood. The V and J genes are TRBV2 and TRBJ1-4, with a possible D match to TRBD1 (5 bases). The TCR was taken from a woman between 50 and 59 years old in good health. The CDR3 coding sequence is TGTGCCAGCAGAGGGGAAAGTGAAAAACTGTTTTTT. This gives the protein CASRGESEKLFF.